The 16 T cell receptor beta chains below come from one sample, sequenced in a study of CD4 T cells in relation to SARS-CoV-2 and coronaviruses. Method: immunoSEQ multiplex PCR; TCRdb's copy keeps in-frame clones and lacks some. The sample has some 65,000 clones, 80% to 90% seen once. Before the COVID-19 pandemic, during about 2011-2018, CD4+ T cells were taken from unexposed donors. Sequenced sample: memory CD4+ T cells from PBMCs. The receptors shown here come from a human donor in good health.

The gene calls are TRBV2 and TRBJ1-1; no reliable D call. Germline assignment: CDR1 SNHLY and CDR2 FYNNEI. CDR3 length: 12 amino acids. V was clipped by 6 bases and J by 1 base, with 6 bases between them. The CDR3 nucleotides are TGTGCCAGCAGCGCCAGGAACACTGAAGCTTTCTTT. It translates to CASSARNTEAFF.

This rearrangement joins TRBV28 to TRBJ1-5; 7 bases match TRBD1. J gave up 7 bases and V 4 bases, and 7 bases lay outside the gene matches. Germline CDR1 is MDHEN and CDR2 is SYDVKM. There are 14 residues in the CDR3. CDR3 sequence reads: CASSSPTGWQPQHF. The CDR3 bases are TGTGCCAGCAGTTCCCCGACAGGGTGGCAGCCCCAGCATTTT.

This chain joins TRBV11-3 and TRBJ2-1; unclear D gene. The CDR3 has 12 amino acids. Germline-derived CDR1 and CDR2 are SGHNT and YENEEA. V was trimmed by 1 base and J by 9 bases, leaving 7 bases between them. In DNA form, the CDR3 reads TGTGCCAGCAGCTTAGTCCTGGGTGAGCAGTTCTTC. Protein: CASSLVLGEQFF.

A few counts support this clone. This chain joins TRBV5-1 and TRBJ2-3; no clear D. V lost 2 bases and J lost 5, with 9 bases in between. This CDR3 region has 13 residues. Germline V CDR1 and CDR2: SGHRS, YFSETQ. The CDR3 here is CASSLVSGDTQYF. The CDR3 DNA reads TGCGCCAGCAGCTTAGTTTCGGGAGATACGCAGTATTTT.

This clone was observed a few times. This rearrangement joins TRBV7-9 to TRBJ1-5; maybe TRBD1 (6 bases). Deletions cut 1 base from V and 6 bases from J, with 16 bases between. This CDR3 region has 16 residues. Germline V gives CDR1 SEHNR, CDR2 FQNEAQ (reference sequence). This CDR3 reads CASSLDLGGLSQPQHF. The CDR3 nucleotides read TGTGCCAGCAGCTTAGACCTTGGGGGGCTCAGTCAGCCCCAGCATTTT.

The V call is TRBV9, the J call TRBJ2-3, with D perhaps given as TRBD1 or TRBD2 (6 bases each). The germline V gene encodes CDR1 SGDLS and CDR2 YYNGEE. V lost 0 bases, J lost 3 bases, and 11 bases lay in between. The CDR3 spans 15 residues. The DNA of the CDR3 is TGTGCCAGCAGCGTAGAGGGGGGTCAGACAGATACGCAGTATTTT. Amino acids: CASSVEGGQTDTQYF.

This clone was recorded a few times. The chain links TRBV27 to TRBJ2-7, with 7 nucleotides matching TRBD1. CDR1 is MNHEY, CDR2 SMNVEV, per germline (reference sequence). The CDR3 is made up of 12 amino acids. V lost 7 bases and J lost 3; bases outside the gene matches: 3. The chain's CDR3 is CASKTGDYEQYF. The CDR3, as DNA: TGTGCCAGCAAAACAGGGGACTACGAGCAGTACTTC.

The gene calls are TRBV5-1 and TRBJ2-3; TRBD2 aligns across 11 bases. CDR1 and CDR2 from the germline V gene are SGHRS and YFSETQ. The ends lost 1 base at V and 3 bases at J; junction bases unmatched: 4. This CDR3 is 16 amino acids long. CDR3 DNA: TGCGCCAGCAGCTTGTATAGCGGGGGGGAGACAGATACGCAGTATTTT. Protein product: CASSLYSGGETDTQYF.

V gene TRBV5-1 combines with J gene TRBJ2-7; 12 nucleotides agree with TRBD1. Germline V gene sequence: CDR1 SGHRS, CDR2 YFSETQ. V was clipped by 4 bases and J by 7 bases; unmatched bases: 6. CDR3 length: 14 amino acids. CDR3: CASSPGQGAREQYF. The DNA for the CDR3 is TGCGCCAGCAGCCCGGGACAGGGGGCGCGGGAGCAGTACTTC.

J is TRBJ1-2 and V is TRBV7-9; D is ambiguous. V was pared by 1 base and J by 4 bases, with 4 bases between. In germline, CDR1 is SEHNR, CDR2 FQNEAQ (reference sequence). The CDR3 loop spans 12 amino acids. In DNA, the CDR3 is TGTGCCAGCAGCTTAGGGATCTATGGCTACACCTTC. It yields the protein CASSLGIYGYTF.

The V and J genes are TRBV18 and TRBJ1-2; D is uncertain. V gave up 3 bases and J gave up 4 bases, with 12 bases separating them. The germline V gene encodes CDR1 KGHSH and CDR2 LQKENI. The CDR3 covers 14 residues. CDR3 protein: CASSPLSDVYGYTF. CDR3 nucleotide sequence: TGTGCCAGCTCACCTTTGTCTGACGTCTATGGCTACACCTTC.

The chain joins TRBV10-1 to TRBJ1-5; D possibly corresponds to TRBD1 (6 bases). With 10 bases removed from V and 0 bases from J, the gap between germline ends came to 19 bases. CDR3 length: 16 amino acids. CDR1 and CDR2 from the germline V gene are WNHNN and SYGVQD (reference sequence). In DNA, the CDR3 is TGCGCCATAAGAAGGACAGCGGATTATAGCAATCAGCCCCAGCATTTT. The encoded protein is CAIRRTADYSNQPQHF.

In nucleotides, the CDR3 is TGTGCCAGTAGTATTCGGGGGCAGGACCCCGGGGAGCTGTTTTTT. Protein sequence: CASSIRGQDPGELFF. V and J are TRBV19 and TRBJ2-2; D may be TRBD1 or TRBD2 (6 bases each). CDR1 and CDR2 (germline): LNHDA, SQIVND (reference sequence). The CDR3 is made up of 15 amino acids. The germline V and J ends were trimmed by 3 bases and 6 bases, with 14 bases remaining between them.

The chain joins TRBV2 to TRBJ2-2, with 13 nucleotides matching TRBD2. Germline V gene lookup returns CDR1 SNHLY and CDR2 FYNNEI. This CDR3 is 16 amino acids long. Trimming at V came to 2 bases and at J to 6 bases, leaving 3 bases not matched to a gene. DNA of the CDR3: TGTGCCAGCAGTGAAACTAGCGGGAGGGCCTCCGGGGAGCTGTTTTTT. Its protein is CASSETSGRASGELFF. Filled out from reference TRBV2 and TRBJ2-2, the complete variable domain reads EPEVTQTPSHQVTQMGQEVILRCVPISNHLYFYWYRQILGQKVEFLVSFYNNEISEKSEIFDDQFSVERPDGSNFTLKIRSTKLEDSAMYFCASSETSGRASGELFFGEGSRLTVL.

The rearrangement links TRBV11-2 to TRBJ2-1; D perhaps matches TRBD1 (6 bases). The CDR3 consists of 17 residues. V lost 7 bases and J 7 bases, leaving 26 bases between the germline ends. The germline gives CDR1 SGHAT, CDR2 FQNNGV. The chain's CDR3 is CASTIRGFQGRDNEQFF. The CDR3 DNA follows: TGTGCCAGCACCATTAGGGGGTTCCAGGGTAGGGATAATGAGCAGTTCTTC.

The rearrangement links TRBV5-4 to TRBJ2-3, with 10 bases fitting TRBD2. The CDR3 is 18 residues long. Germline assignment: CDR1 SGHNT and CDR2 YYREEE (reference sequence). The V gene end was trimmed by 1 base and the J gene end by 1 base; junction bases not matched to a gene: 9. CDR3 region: CASSLWLAGALGTDTQYF. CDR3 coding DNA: TGTGCCAGCAGCTTGTGGCTAGCGGGGGCCCTTGGCACAGATACGCAGTATTTT.